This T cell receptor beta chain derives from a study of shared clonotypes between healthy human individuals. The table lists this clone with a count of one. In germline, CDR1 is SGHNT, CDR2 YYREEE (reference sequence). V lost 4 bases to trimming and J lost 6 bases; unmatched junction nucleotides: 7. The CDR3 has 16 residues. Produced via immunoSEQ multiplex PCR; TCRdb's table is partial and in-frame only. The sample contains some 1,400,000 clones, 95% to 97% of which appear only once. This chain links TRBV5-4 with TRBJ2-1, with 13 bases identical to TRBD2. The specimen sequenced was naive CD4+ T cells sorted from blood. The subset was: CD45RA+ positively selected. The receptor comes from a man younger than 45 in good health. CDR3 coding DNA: TGTGCCAGCAGCGTGGTCACTAGCGGGAGGGGCAATGAGCAGTTCTTC. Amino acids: CASSVVTSGRGNEQFF.